The entry below gives a single T cell receptor beta chain sequence along with its context. What it binds is not known. Vbeta (60) and Jbeta (13) primers were used in the PCR. Sequencing used immunoSEQ multiplex PCR; TCRdb keeps in-frame clones, though not all of them. This table holds more than 60,000 clones. This entry is derived from a study of cytomegalovirus exposure and HLA in healthy donors. The CDR3 is 14 amino acids. Germline lookup yields CDR1 SGHRS and CDR2 YFSETQ. V lost 0 bases and J 3 bases, leaving 9 bases between the germline ends. Overall study results and limits: Among TCR sequences, most were rare, though some public TCRs appeared in many donors. Diagnosis of cytomegalovirus status made by the classifier reportedly showed high specificity and sensitivity. Later work showed greater clonal expansion in HLA-associated TCR beta chains than in equally common others. Apparent HLA restriction characterized most CMV-associated TCR beta chains in a later analysis.

The rearrangement joins TRBV5-1 to TRBJ1-2, with TRBD1 as a possible D gene (5 bases). This clonotype originated in a boy aged 10-17 years in good health and CMV-seronegative. The sample consisted of PBMCs. The CDR3 nucleotides are TGCGCCAGCAGCTTGGTGCGGGGGGACTATGGCTACACCTTC. The encoded protein is CASSLVRGDYGYTF. The whole variable domain, filled in from reference TRBV5-1 and TRBJ1-2, reads KAGVTQTPRYLIKTRGQQVTLSCSPISGHRSVSWYQQTPGQGLQFLFEYFSETQRNKGNFPGRFSGRQFSNSRSEMNVSTLELGDSALYLCASSLVRGDYGYTFGSGTRLTVV.